These T cell receptor beta chains were read from a single sample in a study of shared clonotypes between healthy human individuals. Sequenced by immunoSEQ multiplex PCR; TCRdb stores in-frame clones only, minus some. The table lists hundreds of thousands of clones, 95% to 97% of them singletons. Sequencing was carried out using naive CD8+ T cells sorted from blood. Source of these receptors: a woman between 25 and 40 years old in good health. Each CDR3 is given with its conserved first and last residue. The D gene is left open where the match is weak. Some rows mark clone size as missing; the rest say once, few, many or name a class of expanded clone.

v_call	cdr3_length	d_call	clone_size	j_call	cdr3_nt	cdr3_aa
TRBV13	16	NA	NA	TRBJ1-3	TGTGCCAGCAGCTACCGAGGGGGGATCTCTGGAAACACCATATATTTT	CASSYRGGISGNTIYF
TRBV11-3	18	TRBD1	NA	TRBJ2-2	TGTGCCAGCAGCTTAGGCTCCGGGACAGGGGCCGACACCGGGGAGCTGTTTTTT	CASSLGSGTGADTGELFF
TRBV10-3	13	NA	NA	TRBJ1-1	TGTGCCATCAGTGAGGTGGTTAACACTGAAGCTTTCTTT	CAISEVVNTEAFF
TRBV7-2	16	TRBD2	NA	TRBJ2-1	TGTGCCAGCAGCACCAGCGGGAGGGCCACCTACAATGAGCAGTTCTTC	CASSTSGRATYNEQFF
TRBV4-1	17	NA	NA	TRBJ2-2	TGCGCCAGCAGCCAGGGCCTGGGGAGCCCGAACACCGGGGAGCTGTTTTTT	CASSQGLGSPNTGELFF
TRBV13	14	NA	NA	TRBJ2-7	TGTGCCAGCAGCCCACGTCAGGTCGGGCGCGAGCAGTACTTC	CASSPRQVGREQYF
TRBV7-8	16	NA	NA	TRBJ1-5	TGTGCCAGCAGCCTAGGTGTCGGGGGTAGCAATCAGCCCCAGCATTTT	CASSLGVGGSNQPQHF
TRBV25-1	13	NA	NA	TRBJ1-2	TGTGCCAGCAGTGAGGGCAGGGTAGGTGGCTACACCTTC	CASSEGRVGGYTF
TRBV2	13	TRBD1	NA	TRBJ2-3	TGTGCCAGCAGTGGCGCAGGGGGTAATACGCAGTATTTT	CASSGAGGNTQYF
TRBV7-3	17	TRBD2	NA	TRBJ2-1	TGTGCCAGCAGCTTAAAGGGGACTAGCGGGAAGAACGATGAGCAGTTCTTC	CASSLKGTSGKNDEQFF
TRBV19	16	TRBD2	few	TRBJ2-5	TGTGCCAGTAGTCCGCCGGGACTAGCGGGAGGAGAGACCCAGTACTTC	CASSPPGLAGGETQYF
TRBV19	15	TRBD2	NA	TRBJ2-1	TGTGCCAGTAGTATCAGCGGGAGGGTCGGCAATGAGCAGTTCTTC	CASSISGRVGNEQFF
TRBV4-1	14	TRBD2	NA	TRBJ2-7	TGCGCCAGCAGCCCCCCGGGACTAACCTACGAGCAGTACTTC	CASSPPGLTYEQYF
TRBV25-1	14	NA	NA	TRBJ2-7	TGTGCCAGCAGTTTGGCGGGTTTTTCCTACGAGCAGTACTTC	CASSLAGFSYEQYF
TRBV5-4	15	NA	NA	TRBJ2-2	TGTGCCAGCAGCAATAAGCGGGCGGGCACCGGGGAGCTGTTTTTT	CASSNKRAGTGELFF
TRBV27	16	TRBD1	NA	TRBJ1-2	TGTGCCAGCAGTTTGGGACAGGGAGAAAGACAATATGGCTACACCTTC	CASSLGQGERQYGYTF
TRBV11-2	17	TRBD2	NA	TRBJ2-7	TGTGCCAGCAGCTTAGAAGTCCCAGCGGGAGGATCCTACGAGCAGTACTTC	CASSLEVPAGGSYEQYF
TRBV27	15	TRBD2	once	TRBJ2-1	TGTGCCAGCAGCCCCGGGACTAGCGGGATAGATGAGCAGTTCTTC	CASSPGTSGIDEQFF
TRBV27	16	NA	NA	TRBJ1-5	TGTGCCAGCAGTGCCCAAGGGGCGGGGGTTGGTCAGCCCCAGCATTTT	CASSAQGAGVGQPQHF
TRBV6-5	15	TRBD2	NA	TRBJ2-7	TGTGCCAGCAGCGCCAGAGCGGGAGGTCCCCTCGAGCAGTACTTC	CASSARAGGPLEQYF
TRBV7-7	13	NA	NA	TRBJ2-3	TGTGCCAGCAGCATTACACTGACAGATACGCAGTATTTT	CASSITLTDTQYF
TRBV11-2	14	TRBD1	once	TRBJ1-5	TGTGCCAGCAGCCCTACTAGGGGGCGACAGCCCCAGCATTTT	CASSPTRGRQPQHF
TRBV27	13	NA	NA	TRBJ2-3	TGTGCCAGCAGTTTAGAGAATACAGATACGCAGTATTTT	CASSLENTDTQYF
TRBV9	12	NA	NA	TRBJ1-4	TGTGCCAGCAGCGCCGGTAATGAAAAACTGTTTTTT	CASSAGNEKLFF
TRBV28	12	NA	NA	TRBJ2-7	TGTGCCAGCAGTTTATACCCAAACGAGCAGTACTTC	CASSLYPNEQYF
TRBV2	16	TRBD2	once	TRBJ2-1	TGTGCCAGCAGTGACCATAGCGGGAGCTTAGCCAATGAGCAGTTCTTC	CASSDHSGSLANEQFF
TRBV19	14	NA	NA	TRBJ2-4	TGTGCCAGTAGTATAACAGACTCCAAAAACATTCAGTACTTC	CASSITDSKNIQYF
TRBV5-6	17	NA	NA	TRBJ2-7	TGTGCCAGCAGGAGGCCACCTAGGAACCCCAGTCCCGACGAGCAGTACTTC	CASRRPPRNPSPDEQYF
TRBV11-1	11	NA	NA	TRBJ2-3	TGTGCCAGCAGCCTAGAAGGTACGCAGTATTTT	CASSLEGTQYF
TRBV2	14	NA	NA	TRBJ1-3	TGTGCCAGCAGAGACGGACAGTCTGGAAACACCATATATTTT	CASRDGQSGNTIYF
TRBV11-3	16	NA	NA	TRBJ2-1	TGTGCCAGCAGCACATCCCCTCTAGGTAGCTACAATGAGCAGTTCTTC	CASSTSPLGSYNEQFF
TRBV28	14	NA	NA	TRBJ1-1	TGTGCCAGCAGTTTTGGGGGCATGAACACTGAAGCTTTCTTT	CASSFGGMNTEAFF
TRBV30	14	TRBD2	NA	TRBJ2-1	TGTGCCTGGACCGGGACTAGCGGGTACAATGAGCAGTTCTTC	CAWTGTSGYNEQFF
TRBV28	15	TRBD1	NA	TRBJ1-1	TGTGCCAGCAGCTTCGGACAGGGCCTCAACACTGAAGCTTTCTTT	CASSFGQGLNTEAFF
TRBV5-6	19	TRBD2	NA	TRBJ2-3	TGTGCCAGCAGCTCCTACCCGGGACTAGCGGGAGAGGTGGCAGATACGCAGTATTTT	CASSSYPGLAGEVADTQYF
TRBV6-1	12	NA	NA	TRBJ2-7	TGTGCCACCATGACACCAGCCTACGAGCAGTACTTC	CATMTPAYEQYF
TRBV7-9	15	TRBD1	NA	TRBJ1-2	TGTGCCAGCAGCTTAGACACAGGGGGCTACTATGGCTACACCTTC	CASSLDTGGYYGYTF
TRBV28	14	NA	NA	TRBJ2-1	TGTGCCAGCAGTCCTGCCTGGACCCGTCATGAGCAGTTCTTC	CASSPAWTRHEQFF
TRBV4-1	17	TRBD1	NA	TRBJ2-3	TGCGCCAGCAGCCAAGACTTCTACAGGGGGATGGCAGATACGCAGTATTTT	CASSQDFYRGMADTQYF
TRBV18	14	TRBD2	NA	TRBJ2-7	TGTGCCAGCTCACCAGCGGGAGGCTCTTACGAGCAGTACTTC	CASSPAGGSYEQYF
TRBV5-1	16	NA	NA	TRBJ2-3	TGCGCCAGCAGCCCGACGGGACACCAAATGACGGATACGCAGTATTTT	CASSPTGHQMTDTQYF
TRBV7-9	15	NA	NA	TRBJ2-1	TGTGCCAGCAGCTCACCCGGGACTGGGGTCGGTGAGCAGTTCTTC	CASSSPGTGVGEQFF
TRBV30	13	NA	once	TRBJ2-5	TGTGCCTGGCAAGGGACCGGGCCCGGGACCCAGTACTTC	CAWQGTGPGTQYF
TRBV29-1	18	NA	NA	TRBJ2-1	TGCAGCGTTGAAGCCCCACTCCTGAGTAGAGGGATCTACAATGAGCAGTTCTTC	CSVEAPLLSRGIYNEQFF
TRBV30	12	TRBD2	NA	TRBJ2-7	TGTGCCTGGATGAAGCGGGGCTACGAGCAGTACTTC	CAWMKRGYEQYF
TRBV28	11	NA	once	TRBJ1-2	TGTGCCAGCAGTTTCCCCTATGGCTACACCTTC	CASSFPYGYTF
TRBV19	14	NA	NA	TRBJ2-3	TGTGCCAGTACCCCCACTAGCACCGGAGATACGCAGTATTTT	CASTPTSTGDTQYF
TRBV15	12	NA	NA	TRBJ2-5	TGTGCCACCAGCTTGGGGGCCGAGACCCAGTACTTC	CATSLGAETQYF
TRBV18	13	NA	NA	TRBJ2-7	TGTGCCAGCTCAAAGGACAGAACCTACGAGCAGTACTTC	CASSKDRTYEQYF
TRBV27	14	NA	NA	TRBJ1-4	TGTGCCAGCAGTTCGGGACGGGGTAATGAAAAACTGTTTTTT	CASSSGRGNEKLFF
TRBV7-9	14	NA	once	TRBJ2-5	TGTGCCAGCAGCTTAGTAGCGGAACAAGAGACCCAGTACTTC	CASSLVAEQETQYF
TRBV19	11	NA	NA	TRBJ2-5	TGTGCCAGTTCAAAGAGGGAGACCCAGTACTTC	CASSKRETQYF
TRBV29-1	15	NA	NA	TRBJ2-1	TGCAGCGTTTCGTATGTGGGAGGGGGTTACAATGAGCAGTTCTTC	CSVSYVGGGYNEQFF
TRBV6-1	12	NA	NA	TRBJ1-2	TGTGCCAGCAGGGGATTGGGGGAAGGCTACACCTTC	CASRGLGEGYTF
TRBV2	17	NA	NA	TRBJ1-3	TGTGCCAGCAGTGAAGCGCTATGGGGGGCTGGTGGAAACACCATATATTTT	CASSEALWGAGGNTIYF
TRBV29-1	15	NA	NA	TRBJ2-1	TGCAGCGCATCCGATAAGGTCGGATCCTACAATGAGCAGTTCTTC	CSASDKVGSYNEQFF
TRBV15	15	NA	NA	TRBJ1-1	TGTGCCACCAGCCCTACGTGGGGGGAAGGACCTGAAGCTTTCTTT	CATSPTWGEGPEAFF